These T cell receptor beta chains were read from a single sample in a study of T cell repertoires in cytomegalovirus infection. TCRdb redid the calling of the reads with MiXCR, one entry per CDR3 protein. The sample holds roughly 180,000 distinct CDR3 sequences, 28% seen once. The sample taken for sequencing was PBMCs. These receptor sequences come from a human donor in good health (CMV status not recorded). Some clones in this sample may be carry-over from other donors' samples. Both conserved end residues are part of each CDR3. D genes are given only for firm matches. Clone size is stated in some rows and not others, as once, few, many or a class when expanded.

clone size	D gene	J gene	V gene	CDR3 DNA	CDR3 protein
NA	NA	TRBJ2-3	TRBV20-1	TGCAGTGCTAGAGATTCAACAGGGAAGGGACCAGATACGCAGTATTTT	CSARDSTGKGPDTQYF
few	NA	TRBJ1-1	TRBV14	TGTGCCAGCAGTCTCGACGCGAACACTGAAGCTTTCTTT	CASSLDANTEAFF
few	TRBD1	TRBJ2-7	TRBV29-1	TGCAGCGTTAGGTCAGGGGGTCCCTACGAGCAGTACTTC	CSVRSGGPYEQYF
NA	TRBD2	TRBJ2-6	TRBV27	TGTGCCAGCAGTGCCCTAGCGGGGGGTTTCTCTGGGGCCAACGTCCTGACTTTC	CASSALAGGFSGANVLTF
NA	TRBD2	TRBJ2-7	TRBV20-1	TGCAGTGCCACCGGACTAGCGGGGCTCTACGAGCAGTACTTC	CSATGLAGLYEQYF
few	NA	TRBJ2-1	TRBV7-3	TGTGCCAGCAGCTTAATATCGGGGGCCTCCTACAATGAGCAGTTCTTC	CASSLISGASYNEQFF
NA	NA	TRBJ1-5	TRBV19	TGTGCCAGTAGTATCTCGCCCGGGGGAAGGAATCAGCCCCAGCATTTT	CASSISPGGRNQPQHF
many	NA	TRBJ1-1	TRBV7-2	TGTGCCAGCAGCCAATCTCAGGGGTGGACTGAAGCTTTCTTT	CASSQSQGWTEAFF
NA	NA	TRBJ2-7	TRBV18	TGTGCCAGCTCCCCGTTCCGGGACTCGAGCTCCTACGAGCAGTACTTC	CASSPFRDSSSYEQYF
few	NA	TRBJ1-5	TRBV24-1	TGTGCCACCAGTGATGCACAGGGCAGGGAGCCCCAGCATTTT	CATSDAQGREPQHF
NA	NA	TRBJ2-4	TRBV14	TGTGCCAGCAGCCGTGGCCCCTACATTCAGTACTTC	CASSRGPYIQYF
many	NA	TRBJ2-2	TRBV7-8	TGTGCCAGCAACTCGCAGGGGCGGAACACCGGGGAGCTGTTTTTT	CASNSQGRNTGELFF
many	NA	TRBJ1-2	TRBV7-2	TGTGCCAGCAGCTTAAGCCGGACGCTCGGGGGCTACACCTTC	CASSLSRTLGGYTF
NA	TRBD2	TRBJ2-1	TRBV2	TGTGCCAGCAGCGCGGGGGAGGTAGCTTTCTTC	CASSAGEVAFF
few	NA	TRBJ2-7	TRBV7-6	TGTGCCAGCAGCCCCTTATCCGGGTCCTTCTCTGAAGAGCAGTACTTC	CASSPLSGSFSEEQYF
many	NA	TRBJ1-2	TRBV7-8	TGTGCCAGCAGCTTAGGAGACACGGATTTGGCTGGCTACACCTTC	CASSLGDTDLAGYTF
NA	NA	TRBJ2-3	TRBV7-3	TGTGCCAGCAGTCTAGGTAGCCGATCCACAGATACGCAGTATTTT	CASSLGSRSTDTQYF
NA	NA	TRBJ2-2	TRBV7-2	TGTGCCAGCAGTTCTCTAATGAACACCGGGGAGCTGTTTTTT	CASSSLMNTGELFF
NA	NA	TRBJ2-5	TRBV5-1	TGCGCCAGCAGCTCCATCTCACAAGAGACCCAGTACTTC	CASSSISQETQYF
NA	NA	TRBJ2-2	TRBV29-1	TGCAGCGTTGATGGCGGTTTGACCGGGGAGCTGTTTTTT	CSVDGGLTGELFF
few	TRBD1	TRBJ1-5	TRBV6-2/TRBV6-3	TGTGCCAGCAGTTACGATTATGGACAGGGGAGATTTGATCAGCCCCAGCATTTT	CASSYDYGQGRFDQPQHF
NA	NA	TRBJ1-2	TRBV7-9	TGTGCCAGCAGCTTAGGGTCAGGGGCCCGCTATGGCTACACCTTC	CASSLGSGARYGYTF
few	TRBD2	TRBJ2-5	TRBV5-1	TGCGCCAGCAGCTTGGCCCCGGCGACTAGCTCTCCGGCCCAGTACTTC	CASSLAPATSSPAQYF
NA	NA	TRBJ1-2	TRBV29-1	TGCAGCGTTGAGGGGGGAGGCGGAGGCTACACCTTC	CSVEGGGGGYTF
NA	NA	TRBJ1-1	TRBV25-1	TGTGCCAGCAGTGAACACCAGGAGAACACTGAAGCTTTCTTT	CASSEHQENTEAFF
few	NA	TRBJ2-3	TRBV7-6	TGTGCCAGCAGCTTGGGGCGGTCCGCGGATACGCAGTATTTT	CASSLGRSADTQYF
NA	TRBD1	TRBJ2-7	TRBV2	TGTGCCAGCAGCGGGACAGCTTACGAGCAGTACTTC	CASSGTAYEQYF
NA	NA	TRBJ1-2	TRBV29-1	TGCAGCGTTGGTCCAAAAGCTAACTATGGCTACACCTTC	CSVGPKANYGYTF